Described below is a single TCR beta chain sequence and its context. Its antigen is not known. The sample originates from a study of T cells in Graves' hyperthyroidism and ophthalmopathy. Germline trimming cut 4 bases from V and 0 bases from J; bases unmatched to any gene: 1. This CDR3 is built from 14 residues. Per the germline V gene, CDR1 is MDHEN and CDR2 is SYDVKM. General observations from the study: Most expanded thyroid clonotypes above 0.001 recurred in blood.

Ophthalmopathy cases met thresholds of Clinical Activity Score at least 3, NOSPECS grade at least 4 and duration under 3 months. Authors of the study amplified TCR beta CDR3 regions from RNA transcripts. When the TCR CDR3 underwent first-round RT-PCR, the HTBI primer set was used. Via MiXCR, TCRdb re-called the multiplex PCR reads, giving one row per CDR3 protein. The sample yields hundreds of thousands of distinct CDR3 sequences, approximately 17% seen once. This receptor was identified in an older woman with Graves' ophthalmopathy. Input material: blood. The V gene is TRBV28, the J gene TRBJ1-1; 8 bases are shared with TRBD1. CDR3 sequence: CASSYRGLNTEAFF. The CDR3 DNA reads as TGTGCCAGCAGTTACAGGGGGTTGAACACTGAAGCTTTCTTT.